These 25 T cell receptor beta chains originate from one sample sequenced in a study of shared clonotypes between healthy human individuals. The protocol was immunoSEQ multiplex PCR, while the TCRdb copy is restricted to in-frame clones and leaves out a portion. The sample shows about 980,000 clones, around three quarters of them seen only once. Sequencing input: memory CD4+ T cells sorted from blood. Noted subset: CD45RA-negative fraction. These receptors were collected from a man younger than 30 in good health.

The chain carries TRBV6-1 and TRBJ1-4; D uncertain. CDR3 length: 12 amino acids. Germline V gene lookup returns CDR1 MNHNS and CDR2 SASEGT. V dropped 4 bases and J dropped 8 bases, with 8 bases sitting between them. CDR3 coding DNA: TGTGCCAGCAGTGGTCAACAAGAAAAACTGTTTTTT. It translates to CASSGQQEKLFF.

The chain links TRBV21-1 to TRBJ1-1; TRBD1, the D gene given by the table, was not confirmed from the DNA. TRBV21-1 is tagged as a pseudogene. This CDR3 is 13 amino acids long. The CDR3 spells CASSDGQGGEAFF. The CDR3 DNA reads TGTGCCAGCAGCGACGGACAGGGAGGTGAAGCTTTCTTT.

The chain employs TRBV19 and TRBJ2-2, with 13 bases aligning to TRBD2. The V gene end was trimmed by 5 bases and the J gene end by 9 bases; junction bases not matched to a gene: 3. CDR3 size: 14 residues. The germline gives CDR1 LNHDA, CDR2 SQIVND (reference sequence). CDR3 DNA sequence: TGTGCCAGTAGTTTGGGACTAGCGGGACGGGAGCTGTTTTTT. This codes for CASSLGLAGRELFF.

This clone showed up just once. This chain connects TRBV6-5 to TRBJ2-7, with 11 bases aligning to TRBD1. With 6 bases clipped from V and 4 bases from J, the junction kept 5 bases outside the gene matches. The CDR3 contains 14 residues. Germline V gene data show CDR1 as MNHEY and CDR2 as SVGAGI. The CDR3 loop is CASSRGQGVYEQYF. In DNA form, the CDR3 reads TGTGCCAGCAGCAGGGGACAGGGGGTTTACGAGCAGTACTTC.

The V and J genes are TRBV10-3 and TRBJ1-1; 10 nucleotides match TRBD1. Germline CDR1 reads ENHRY; CDR2 reads SYGVKD. This CDR3 is 17 amino acids long. V gave up 7 bases and J gave up 4 bases; unmatched junction bases: 15. CDR3 sequence: CAINPWGGQGRSTEAFF. The CDR3 nucleotides are TGTGCCATCAACCCTTGGGGGGGACAGGGGAGGAGCACTGAAGCTTTCTTT.

The chain joins TRBV7-9 to TRBJ1-4; D is possibly TRBD1 (5 bases). Germline V gives CDR1 SEHNR, CDR2 FQNEAQ (reference sequence). V lost 8 bases and J 4 bases, leaving 11 bases between the germline ends. There are 13 residues in the CDR3. This chain's CDR3 is CASLDSFNEKLFF. Written as DNA, the CDR3 is TGTGCCAGCCTTGACAGCTTTAATGAAAAACTGTTTTTT.

The chain carries TRBV10-1 and TRBJ1-2; TRBD1 aligns across 10 bases. Germline V CDR1 and CDR2: WNHNN, SYGVQD (reference sequence). Losses at the gene ends were 0 bases for V and 7 bases for J; bases not matched to a gene: 2. The CDR3 loop spans 14 amino acids. The CDR3 loop is CASSESGTGAGYTF. The CDR3 nucleotides are TGCGCCAGCAGTGAGTCCGGGACAGGGGCTGGCTACACCTTC.

The J gene is TRBJ1-3, the V gene TRBV5-1; 8 bases line up with TRBD1. There are 14 residues in the CDR3. Germline V gives CDR1 SGHRS, CDR2 YFSETQ. Trimming took 0 bases from V and 4 from J; bases not matched to a gene: 0. This CDR3 reads CASSLGDRGNTIYF. CDR3 DNA: TGCGCCAGCAGCTTGGGGGACAGGGGAAACACCATATATTTT.

This chain uses TRBV5-1 with TRBJ2-7, with TRBD2 identical over 7 bases. The trim removed 0 bases at V and 0 bases at J, leaving 3 bases unmatched. The CDR3 spans 15 residues. Germline CDR1 SGHRS, CDR2 YFSETQ. CDR3 DNA: TGCGCCAGCAGCTTGGCGGGGGGATACTCCTACGAGCAGTACTTC. It specifies CASSLAGGYSYEQYF.

CDR3 loop: CASSFAGTGAFGGYTF. DNA of the CDR3: TGTGCCAGCAGTTTCGCCGGGACAGGGGCTTTTGGTGGCTACACCTTC. The rearrangement links TRBV28 to TRBJ1-2; TRBD1 matches 10 bases. Germline V gene lookup returns CDR1 MDHEN and CDR2 SYDVKM. After removal of 3 bases from V and 7 bases from J, the junction contained 11 bases not matched to a gene. This CDR3 has 16 amino acids.

The sample holds a few counts of this clone. The genes are TRBV2 and TRBJ1-5; tentative D call: TRBD1 (5 bases). The germline V gene has CDR1 SNHLY and CDR2 FYNNEI. The CDR3 has 13 amino acids. Trimming cost V 9 bases and J 3 bases, with 12 bases left between them. The CDR3 sequence: CASRGTVNQPQHF. As DNA, the CDR3 is TGTGCCAGTCGTGGGACGGTCAATCAGCCCCAGCATTTT.

This chain links TRBV4-1 with TRBJ2-3, with 7 nucleotides matching TRBD2. Germline CDR1 MGHRA, CDR2 YSYEKL. This CDR3 spans 17 amino acids. The V and J ends lost 0 bases and 2 bases, in that order; junction bases with no gene match: 8. CDR3 protein: CASSQEGGRSPTDTQYF. The CDR3 nucleotides read TGCGCCAGCAGCCAAGAGGGGGGGAGATCCCCCACAGATACGCAGTATTTT.

The chain employs TRBV5-1 and TRBJ2-5; the match to TRBD2 covers 7 bases. Germline lookup yields CDR1 SGHRS and CDR2 YFSETQ. The CDR3 extends over 16 amino acids. J was trimmed by 1 base and V by 4 bases; bases with no gene match: 10. CDR3 amino acids: CASSLGEAGSQETQYF. CDR3 bases: TGCGCCAGCAGCCTGGGAGAAGCGGGGAGCCAAGAGACCCAGTACTTC. Variable domain in full (rest from reference TRBV5-1 and TRBJ2-5): KAGVTQTPRYLIKTRGQQVTLSCSPISGHRSVSWYQQTPGQGLQFLFEYFSETQRNKGNFPGRFSGRQFSNSRSEMNVSTLELGDSALYLCASSLGEAGSQETQYFGPGTRLLVL.

This clone occurred many times. This chain uses TRBV6-6 with TRBJ2-7, with 8 bases aligning to TRBD2. Germline V CDR1 and CDR2: MNHNY, SVGAGI (reference sequence). The V and J ends lost 7 bases and 3 bases, in that order; junction bases with no gene match: 11. This CDR3 contains 15 residues. This CDR3 reads CASIPSGTSFYEQYF. The DNA of the CDR3 is TGTGCCAGCATCCCCTCCGGGACTAGTTTCTACGAGCAGTACTTC.

The chain uses TRBV10-3 and TRBJ2-5; no firm D call. Germline lookup yields CDR1 ENHRY and CDR2 SYGVKD. Trimming took 2 bases from V and 3 from J, leaving 7 bases between them. This CDR3 has 13 amino acids. The CDR3 nucleotides read TGTGCCATCAGTGAGACTACGGAAGAGACCCAGTACTTC. This translates into CAISETTEETQYF.

V is TRBV28 and J is TRBJ1-4, with 9 bases identical to TRBD1. Germline CDR1 MDHEN, CDR2 SYDVKM. Trimming at V came to 5 bases and at J to 0 bases, leaving 13 bases not matched to a gene. The CDR3 extends over 19 amino acids. The CDR3 sequence is CASSIRPGQGSATNEKLFF. CDR3 bases: TGTGCCAGCAGTATCCGTCCGGGACAGGGCTCCGCAACTAATGAAAAACTGTTTTTT.

This CDR3 reads CASSRYLGVNTEAFF. CDR3 bases: TGCGCCAGCAGCCGGTACCTCGGGGTGAACACTGAAGCTTTCTTT. This sequence joins TRBV4-1 and TRBJ1-1; D remains unclear. The CDR3 is 15 residues long. Looked up from germline, CDR1 is MGHRA and CDR2 is YSYEKL. V was shortened by 4 bases and J by 0 bases, with 12 bases between the two germline ends.

This clone occurred many times. The chain joins TRBV5-4 to TRBJ2-1; tentative D call: TRBD2 (7 bases). CDR1 is SGHNT, CDR2 YYREEE, per germline (reference sequence). The CDR3 totals 16 residues. V gave up 3 bases and J gave up 1 base, with 14 bases separating them. The CDR3 bases are TGTGCCAGCAGCTCCTTGGGGAGGGGGTCCTACAATGAGCAGTTCTTC. Its protein product is CASSSLGRGSYNEQFF.

V and J are TRBV9 and TRBJ1-1; D uncertain. The CDR3 runs 13 residues. Germline values: CDR1 SGDLS, CDR2 YYNGEE. V was trimmed by 3 bases and J by 4 bases, leaving 10 bases between them. CDR3 nucleotide sequence: TGTGCCAGCAGCGGCGGCTTTGGCACTGAAGCTTTCTTT. This codes for CASSGGFGTEAFF.

This chain uses TRBV29-1 with TRBJ2-5; weak D call: TRBD2 (5 bases). Per the germline V gene, CDR1 is SQVTM and CDR2 is ANQGSEA. The V and J ends lost 7 bases and 5 bases respectively, with 17 bases between them. The CDR3 is 13 residues long. CDR3 residues: CSGRLGGRETQYF. DNA of the CDR3: TGCAGCGGTAGGCTAGGAGGTCGGGAGACCCAGTACTTC.

Turning to this clone: The missing conserved phenylalanine or tryptophan at the end of this CDR3 makes a read error likely. The DNA is omitted, as the CDR3 cannot be located on it reliably, and the CDR3 follows TCRdb's listing. The chain combines TRBV7-2 with TRBJ1-2. The CDR3 has 14 amino acids, counting both end residues. Germline CDR1 is SGHTA and CDR2 is FQGNSA. The CDR3 protein is CASSLANFRDGWFS.

The V and J genes are TRBV7-9 and TRBJ2-1, with TRBD1 identical over 9 bases. This CDR3 spans 17 amino acids. Trimming at V came to 1 base and at J to 5 bases, leaving 9 bases not matched to a gene. Germline CDR1 is SEHNR and CDR2 is FQNEAQ (reference sequence). In DNA, the CDR3 is TGTGCCAGCAGCTTAGTGGGGGGACAGGGAAGGAACAATGAGCAGTTCTTC. It codes for CASSLVGGQGRNNEQFF.

The rearrangement links TRBV18 to TRBJ2-2; 8 bases align to TRBD2. CDR3 length equals 16 residues. Germline V lookup: CDR1 KGHSH, CDR2 LQKENI. J was trimmed by 4 bases and V by 1 base; bases with no gene match: 5. The CDR3 region is CASSPRRGGTTGELFF. The CDR3 DNA sequence: TGTGCCAGCTCACCACGCCGCGGGGGGACCACCGGGGAGCTGTTTTTT.

The table lists this clone with many counts. The rearrangement joins TRBV28 to TRBJ1-5; the D gene is possibly TRBD1 (6 bases). The germline V gene encodes CDR1 MDHEN and CDR2 SYDVKM. The CDR3 is made up of 14 amino acids. Deletions cut 5 bases from V and 2 bases from J, with 10 bases between. The CDR3 region has the DNA TGTGCCAGCAGTCCGGACAGCCGCAATCAGCCCCAGCATTTT. This sequence encodes CASSPDSRNQPQHF.

The chain is built from TRBV6-1 and TRBJ2-2; D gene ambiguous. Per the germline V gene, CDR1 is MNHNS and CDR2 is SASEGT. The CDR3 runs 14 residues. V was clipped by 5 bases and J by 1 base, with 8 bases between them. The CDR3 spells CASSPFWNTGELFF. CDR3 sequence (DNA): TGTGCCAGCAGTCCCTTTTGGAACACCGGGGAGCTGTTTTTT.